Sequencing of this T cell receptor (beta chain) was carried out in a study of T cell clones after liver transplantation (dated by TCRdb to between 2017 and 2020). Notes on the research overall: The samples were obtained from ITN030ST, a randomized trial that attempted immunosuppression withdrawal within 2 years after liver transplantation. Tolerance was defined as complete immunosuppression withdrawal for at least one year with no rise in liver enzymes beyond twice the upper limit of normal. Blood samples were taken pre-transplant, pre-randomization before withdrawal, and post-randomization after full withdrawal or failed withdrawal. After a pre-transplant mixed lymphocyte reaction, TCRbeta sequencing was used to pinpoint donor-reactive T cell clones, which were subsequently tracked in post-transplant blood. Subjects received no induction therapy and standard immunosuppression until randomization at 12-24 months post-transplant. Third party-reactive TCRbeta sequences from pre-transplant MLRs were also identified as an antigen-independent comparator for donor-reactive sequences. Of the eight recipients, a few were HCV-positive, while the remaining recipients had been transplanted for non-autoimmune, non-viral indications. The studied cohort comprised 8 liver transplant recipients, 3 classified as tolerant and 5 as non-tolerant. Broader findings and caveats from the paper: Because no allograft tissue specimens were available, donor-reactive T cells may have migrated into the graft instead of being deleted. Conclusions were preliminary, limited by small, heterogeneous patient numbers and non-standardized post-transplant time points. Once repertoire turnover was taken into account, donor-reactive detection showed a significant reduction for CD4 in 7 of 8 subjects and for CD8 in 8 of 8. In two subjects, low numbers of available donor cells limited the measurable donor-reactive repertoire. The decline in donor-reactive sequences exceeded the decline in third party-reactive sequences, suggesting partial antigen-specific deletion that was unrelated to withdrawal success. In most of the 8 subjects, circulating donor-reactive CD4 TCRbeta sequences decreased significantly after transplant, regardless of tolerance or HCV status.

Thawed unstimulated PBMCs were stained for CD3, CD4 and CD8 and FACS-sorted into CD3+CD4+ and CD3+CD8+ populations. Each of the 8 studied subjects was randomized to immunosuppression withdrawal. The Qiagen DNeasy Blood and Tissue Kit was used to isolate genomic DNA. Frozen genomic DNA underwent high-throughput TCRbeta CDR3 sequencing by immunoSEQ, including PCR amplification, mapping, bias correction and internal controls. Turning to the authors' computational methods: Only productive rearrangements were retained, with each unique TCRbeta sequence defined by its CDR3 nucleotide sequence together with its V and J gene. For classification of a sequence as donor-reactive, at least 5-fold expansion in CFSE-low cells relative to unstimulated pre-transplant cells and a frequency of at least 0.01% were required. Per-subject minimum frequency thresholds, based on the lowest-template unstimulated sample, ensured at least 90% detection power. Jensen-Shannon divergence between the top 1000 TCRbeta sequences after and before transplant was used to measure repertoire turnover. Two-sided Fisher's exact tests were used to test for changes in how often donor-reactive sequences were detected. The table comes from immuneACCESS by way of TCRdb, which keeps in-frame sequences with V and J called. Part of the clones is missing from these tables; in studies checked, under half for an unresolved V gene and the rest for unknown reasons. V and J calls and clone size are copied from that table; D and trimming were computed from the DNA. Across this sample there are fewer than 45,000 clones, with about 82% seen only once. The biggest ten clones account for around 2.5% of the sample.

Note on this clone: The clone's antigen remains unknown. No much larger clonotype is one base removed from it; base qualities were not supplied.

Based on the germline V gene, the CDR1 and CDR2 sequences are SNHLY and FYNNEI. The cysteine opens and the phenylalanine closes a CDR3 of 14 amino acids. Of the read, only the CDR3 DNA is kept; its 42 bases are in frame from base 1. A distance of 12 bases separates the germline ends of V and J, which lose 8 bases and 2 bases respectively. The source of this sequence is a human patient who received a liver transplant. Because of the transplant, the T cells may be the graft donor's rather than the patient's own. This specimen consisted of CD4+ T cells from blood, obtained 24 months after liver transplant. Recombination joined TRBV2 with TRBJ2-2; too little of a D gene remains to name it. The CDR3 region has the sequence CASEALINTGELFF. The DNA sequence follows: TGTGCCAGCGAAGCGCTAATAAACACCGGGGAGCTGTTTTTT.